This T cell receptor beta chain came from a study of human T cells and chemical hapten exposure. Overall study context: Slight differences in pooled library volume were the main source of varying TCR yields across samples.

Comment on this clonotype: The target antigen is unknown.

General study points: Donors, who had alopecia, may show an immune response that differs from healthy people's.

The V and J ends lost 11 bases and 1 base, in that order; junction bases with no gene match: 4. The CDR3 consists of 12 residues. The germline V gene encodes CDR1 MDHEN and CDR2 SYDVKM. Documented time point: patch test 1, 2 weeks after DPC sensitization. Documented treatment: therapeutic diphenylcyclopropenone sensitization with weekly scalp DPC. Every patch test was put on after a blood sample was taken. Original processing methods: Samples ranged from about 23,224 to 700,000 TCRs, with a median of approximately 100,000. Each CDR3 protein gets one entry after TCRdb re-called the RACE reads with MiXCR. The V and J calls and clone size are TCRdb's, not the authors'. Of about 49,000 distinct CDR3 sequences in the sample, roughly 9.5% were seen once.

The receptor was isolated from a woman in her forties or fifties with alopecia areata. Some clones in this sample may be carry-over from other donors' samples. The V and J genes are TRBV28 and TRBJ2-7, with 8 nucleotides matching TRBD2. Here the sequenced sample was whole blood, taken in connection with sensitization to the hapten diphenylcyclopropenone (DPC). The CDR3 spells CAARGGSYEQYF. The CDR3 DNA follows: TGTGCCGCCCGGGGGGGATCCTACGAGCAGTACTTC.